Described below is a single T cell receptor beta chain sequence and its context. Its specificity is not known. Germline CDR1 reads SGDLS; CDR2 reads YYNGEE. The length of the CDR3 is 13 residues. The V and J ends lost 7 bases and 3 bases respectively, with 12 bases between them. This sample was taken from a study of shared clonotypes between healthy human individuals. The assay was immunoSEQ multiplex PCR, and TCRdb's table has in-frame clones only and misses some. The repertoire holds some 1 million clones, with around 76% as singletons. The donor cohort consisted entirely of Caucasian adults residing in Nashville, Tennessee. Naive CD4+ cells were CD45RA-selected; the remaining cells were memory. General study points: Naive subsets tended to show greater estimated richness than memory subsets. Naive CD4 clonotype sharing across several donors was roughly 5%.

The TCR originated in a man younger than 35 in good health. The chain links TRBV9 to TRBJ2-3; D uncertain. Input material: memory CD4+ T cells sorted from blood. Noted subset: CD45RA-negative fraction. The CDR3 sequence is CASGLTWTDTQYF. The DNA of the CDR3 is TGTGCCAGCGGGCTGACTTGGACAGATACGCAGTATTTT.